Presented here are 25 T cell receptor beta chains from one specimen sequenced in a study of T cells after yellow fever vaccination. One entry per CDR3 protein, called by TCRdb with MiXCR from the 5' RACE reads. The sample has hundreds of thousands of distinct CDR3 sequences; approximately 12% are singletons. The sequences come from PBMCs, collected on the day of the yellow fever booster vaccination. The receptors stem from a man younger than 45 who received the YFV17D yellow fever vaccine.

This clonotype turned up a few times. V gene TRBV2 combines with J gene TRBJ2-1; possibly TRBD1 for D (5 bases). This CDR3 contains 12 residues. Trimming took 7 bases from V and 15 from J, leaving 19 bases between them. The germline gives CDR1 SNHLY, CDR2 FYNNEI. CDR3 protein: CASTMDTPVPFF. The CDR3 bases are TGTGCCAGCACCATGGACACTCCAGTTCCGTTCTTC.

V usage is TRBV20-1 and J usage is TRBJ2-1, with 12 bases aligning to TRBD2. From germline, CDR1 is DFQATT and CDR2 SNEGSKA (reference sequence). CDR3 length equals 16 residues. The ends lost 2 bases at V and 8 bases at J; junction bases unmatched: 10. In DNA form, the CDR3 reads TGCAGTGCTAGACCACCAGGACTAGCGGGATTGGATGAGCAGTTCTTC. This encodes CSARPPGLAGLDEQFF.

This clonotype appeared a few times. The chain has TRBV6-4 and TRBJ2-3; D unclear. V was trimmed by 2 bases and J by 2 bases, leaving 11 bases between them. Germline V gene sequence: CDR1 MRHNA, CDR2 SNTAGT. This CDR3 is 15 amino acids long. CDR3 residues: CASSDDQAPTDTQYF. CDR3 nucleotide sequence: TGTGCCAGCAGTGACGACCAGGCCCCCACAGATACGCAGTATTTT.

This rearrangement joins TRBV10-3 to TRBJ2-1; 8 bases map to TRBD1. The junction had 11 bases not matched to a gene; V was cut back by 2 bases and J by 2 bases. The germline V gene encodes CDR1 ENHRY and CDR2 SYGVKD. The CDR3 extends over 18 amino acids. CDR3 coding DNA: TGTGCCATCAGTGAGACTTTTTTGACAGGGGAGGCCTACAATGAGCAGTTCTTC. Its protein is CAISETFLTGEAYNEQFF.

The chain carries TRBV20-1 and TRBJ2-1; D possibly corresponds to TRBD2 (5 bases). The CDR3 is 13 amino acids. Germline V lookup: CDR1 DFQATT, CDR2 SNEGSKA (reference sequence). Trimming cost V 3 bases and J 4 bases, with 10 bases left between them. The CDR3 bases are TGCAGTGCTAGGAGGGAGCGGTACAATGAGCAGTTCTTC. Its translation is CSARRERYNEQFF.

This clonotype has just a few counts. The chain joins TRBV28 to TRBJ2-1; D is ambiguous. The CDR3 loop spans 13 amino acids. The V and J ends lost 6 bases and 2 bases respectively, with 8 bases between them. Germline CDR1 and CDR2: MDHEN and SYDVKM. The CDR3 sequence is CASRRMTYNEQFF. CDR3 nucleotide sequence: TGTGCCAGCAGGCGGATGACCTACAATGAGCAGTTCTTC.

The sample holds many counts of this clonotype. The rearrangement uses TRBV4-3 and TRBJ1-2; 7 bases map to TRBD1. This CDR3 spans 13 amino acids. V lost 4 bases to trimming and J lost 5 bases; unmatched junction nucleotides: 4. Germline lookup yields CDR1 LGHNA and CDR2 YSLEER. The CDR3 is CASSPRTGYGYTF. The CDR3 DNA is TGCGCCAGCAGCCCTCGGACAGGATATGGCTACACCTTC.

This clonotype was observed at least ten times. CDR3 coding DNA: TGTGCCAGCAGCCAAGGACTAGCTTATGAGCAGTTCTTC. Protein: CASSQGLAYEQFF. The V gene is TRBV14, the J gene TRBJ2-1, with 7 bases fitting TRBD2. The CDR3 runs to 13 residues. The V gene's germline CDR1 is SGHDN and CDR2 FVKESK. The V gene end was trimmed by 1 base and the J gene end by 8 bases; junction bases not matched to a gene: 2.

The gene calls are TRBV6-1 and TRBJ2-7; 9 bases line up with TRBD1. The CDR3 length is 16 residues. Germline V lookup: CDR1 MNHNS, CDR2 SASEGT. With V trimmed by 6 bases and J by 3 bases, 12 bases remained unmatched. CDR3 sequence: CASRPTWTGANYEQYF. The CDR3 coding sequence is TGTGCCAGCAGACCAACCTGGACAGGGGCTAACTACGAGCAGTACTTC.

This chain's CDR3 is CSVVGGKNTGELFF. The CDR3 DNA reads as TGCAGCGTTGTCGGGGGGAAGAACACCGGGGAGCTGTTTTTT. V is TRBV29-1 and J is TRBJ2-2, with TRBD2 matching over 7 bases. Looked up from germline, CDR1 is SQVTM and CDR2 is ANQGSEA. The ends lost 4 bases at V and 1 base at J; junction bases unmatched: 3. This CDR3 is built from 14 residues.

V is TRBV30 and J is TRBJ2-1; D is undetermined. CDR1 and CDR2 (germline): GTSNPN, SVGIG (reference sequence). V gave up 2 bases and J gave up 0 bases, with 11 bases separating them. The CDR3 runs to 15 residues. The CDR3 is CAWSYEVDSYNEQFF. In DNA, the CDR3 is TGTGCCTGGAGTTATGAGGTAGACTCCTACAATGAGCAGTTCTTC.

CDR3 nucleotide sequence: TGTGCCAGCAGCCAAGGGATCCGGGGGGGACTGATGAACACCGGGGAGCTGTTTTTT. Translated, it gives CASSQGIRGGLMNTGELFF. The chain is built from TRBV3-1 and TRBJ2-2; TRBD2 matches 8 bases. The CDR3 totals 19 residues. Germline-derived CDR1 and CDR2 are LGHDT and YNNKEL (reference sequence). After removal of 1 base from V and 1 base from J, the junction contained 11 bases not matched to a gene.

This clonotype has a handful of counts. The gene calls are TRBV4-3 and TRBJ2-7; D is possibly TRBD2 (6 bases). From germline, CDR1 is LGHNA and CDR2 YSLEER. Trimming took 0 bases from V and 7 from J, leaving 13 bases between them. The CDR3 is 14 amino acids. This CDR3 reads CASSQDSPAGEQYF. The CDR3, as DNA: TGCGCCAGCAGCCAAGACAGTCCGGCGGGAGAGCAGTACTTC.

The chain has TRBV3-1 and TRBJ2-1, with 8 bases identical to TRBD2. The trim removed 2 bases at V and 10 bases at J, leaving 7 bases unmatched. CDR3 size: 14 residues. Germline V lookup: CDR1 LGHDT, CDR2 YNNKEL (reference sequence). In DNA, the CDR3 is TGTGCCAGCAGCCAAAGCGGGAGTTCGACGGAGCAGTTCTTC. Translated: CASSQSGSSTEQFF.

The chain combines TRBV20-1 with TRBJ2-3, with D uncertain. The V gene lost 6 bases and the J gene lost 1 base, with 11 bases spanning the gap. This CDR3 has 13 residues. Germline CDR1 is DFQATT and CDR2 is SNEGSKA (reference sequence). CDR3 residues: CSATKTGTDTQYF. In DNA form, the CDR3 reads TGCAGTGCAACTAAGACGGGCACAGATACGCAGTATTTT.

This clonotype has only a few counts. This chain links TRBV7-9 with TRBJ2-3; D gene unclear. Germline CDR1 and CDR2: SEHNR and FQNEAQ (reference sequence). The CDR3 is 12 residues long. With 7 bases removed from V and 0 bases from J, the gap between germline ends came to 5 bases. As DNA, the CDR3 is TGTGCCAGCACCATTAGCACAGATACGCAGTATTTT. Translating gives CASTISTDTQYF.

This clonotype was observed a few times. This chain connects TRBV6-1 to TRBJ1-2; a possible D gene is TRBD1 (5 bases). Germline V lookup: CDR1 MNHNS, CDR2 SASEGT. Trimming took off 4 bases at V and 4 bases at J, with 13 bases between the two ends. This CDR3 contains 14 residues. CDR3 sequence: CASSGPGLLYGYTF. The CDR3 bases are TGTGCCAGCAGTGGGCCGGGACTCCTCTATGGCTACACCTTC.

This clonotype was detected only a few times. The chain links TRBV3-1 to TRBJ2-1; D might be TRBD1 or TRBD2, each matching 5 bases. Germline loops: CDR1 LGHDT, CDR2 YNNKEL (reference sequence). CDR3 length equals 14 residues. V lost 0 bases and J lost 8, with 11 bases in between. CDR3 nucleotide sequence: TGTGCCAGCAGCCAAGAGGGGCTAGCAGATGAGCAGTTCTTC. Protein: CASSQEGLADEQFF.

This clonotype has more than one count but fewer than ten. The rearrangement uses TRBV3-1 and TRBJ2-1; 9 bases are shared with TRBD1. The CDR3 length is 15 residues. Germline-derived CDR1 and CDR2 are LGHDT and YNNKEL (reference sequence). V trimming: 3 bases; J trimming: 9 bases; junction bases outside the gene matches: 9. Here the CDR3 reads CASSQPGQGLGEQFF. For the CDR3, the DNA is TGTGCCAGCAGCCAGCCGGGACAGGGACTTGGTGAGCAGTTCTTC.

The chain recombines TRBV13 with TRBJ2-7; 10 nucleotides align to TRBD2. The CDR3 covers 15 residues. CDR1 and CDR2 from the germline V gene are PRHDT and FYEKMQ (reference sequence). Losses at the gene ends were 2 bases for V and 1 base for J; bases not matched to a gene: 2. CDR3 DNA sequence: TGTGCCAGCAGCTTATTGGGACTAGCGTCCTACGAGCAGTACTTC. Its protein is CASSLLGLASYEQYF.

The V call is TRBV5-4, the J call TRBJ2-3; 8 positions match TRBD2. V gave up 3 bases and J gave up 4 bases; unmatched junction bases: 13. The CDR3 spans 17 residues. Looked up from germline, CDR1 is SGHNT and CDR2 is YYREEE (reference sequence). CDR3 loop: CASSSGTQRERADTQYF. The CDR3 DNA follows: TGTGCCAGCAGCTCGGGAACTCAGCGGGAGAGGGCAGATACGCAGTATTTT.

CDR3 coding DNA: TGTGCCAGCACGGGCGGGACAGGAACCTACGAGCAGTACTTC. It specifies CASTGGTGTYEQYF. V and J are TRBV2 and TRBJ2-7; 8 bases are a match to TRBD1. The junction had 7 bases not matched to a gene; V was cut back by 7 bases and J by 2 bases. The CDR3 covers 14 residues. Per germline, CDR1 SNHLY and CDR2 FYNNEI.

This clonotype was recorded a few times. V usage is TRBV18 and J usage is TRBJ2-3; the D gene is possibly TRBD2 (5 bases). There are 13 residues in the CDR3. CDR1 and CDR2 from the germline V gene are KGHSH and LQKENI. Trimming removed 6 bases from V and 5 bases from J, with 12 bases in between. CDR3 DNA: TGTGCCAGCTCGCGGGCCCCCCAAGATACGCAGTATTTT. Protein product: CASSRAPQDTQYF.

The CDR3 region is CASSSGRSNTGELFF. The CDR3 DNA sequence: TGTGCCAGCAGCTCAGGGCGATCTAACACCGGGGAGCTGTTTTTT. The V call is TRBV7-2, the J call TRBJ2-2; a possible D gene is TRBD1 (5 bases). Trimming left V 4 bases short and J 2 bases short, with 11 bases between. This CDR3 has 15 residues. Germline CDR1 and CDR2: SGHTA and FQGNSA.

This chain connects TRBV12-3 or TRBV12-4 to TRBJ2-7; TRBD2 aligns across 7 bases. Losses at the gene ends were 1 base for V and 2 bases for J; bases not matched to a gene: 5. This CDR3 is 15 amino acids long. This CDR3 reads CASSLGWGGAYEQYF. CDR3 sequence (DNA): TGTGCCAGCAGTTTAGGTTGGGGGGGGGCCTACGAGCAGTACTTC.